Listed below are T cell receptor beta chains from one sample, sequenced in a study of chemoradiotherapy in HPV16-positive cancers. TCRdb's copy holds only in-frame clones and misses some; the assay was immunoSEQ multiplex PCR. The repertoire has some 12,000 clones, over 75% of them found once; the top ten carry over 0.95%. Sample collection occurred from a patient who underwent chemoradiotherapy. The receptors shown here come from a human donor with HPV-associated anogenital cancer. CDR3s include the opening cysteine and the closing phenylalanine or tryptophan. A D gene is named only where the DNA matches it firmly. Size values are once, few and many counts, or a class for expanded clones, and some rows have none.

CASSISGGNPNEQFF	TGCGCCAGCAGTATTAGCGGGGGGAACCCAAATGAGCAGTTCTTC	TRBD2	TRBJ2-1	once	TRBV5-1
CAWSLTGAQETQYF	TGTGCCTGGAGTTTGACCGGGGCACAAGAGACCCAGTACTTC	NA	TRBJ2-5	once	TRBV30
CASSDRGRWVFF	TGTGCCAGCAGTGACCGCGGGAGGTGGGTGTTTTTT	NA	TRBJ1-4	few	TRBV2
CASSPWGSGANVLTF	TGTGCCAGCAGCCCCTGGGGGTCTGGGGCCAACGTCCTGACTTTC	NA	TRBJ2-6	NA	TRBV7-2
CASSLGTQYARYEQYF	TGTGCCAGCAGTTTAGGGACCCAATACGCCCGCTACGAGCAGTACTTC	NA	TRBJ2-7	few	TRBV28
CASKGGSGATEQYF	TGTGCCAGCAAGGGTGGTTCGGGGGCGACCGAGCAGTACTTC	NA	TRBJ2-7	NA	TRBV2
CASKGLLNTEAFF	TGTGCCAGCAAGGGACTCTTGAACACTGAAGCTTTCTTT	NA	TRBJ1-1	NA	TRBV27
CASSVEQWIPNYGYTF	TGTGCCAGCAGCGTAGAACAGTGGATTCCTAACTATGGCTACACCTTC	NA	TRBJ1-2	once	TRBV9
CASSPQQEISYNSPLHF	TGTGCCAGCTCACCTCAACAGGAGATCTCCTATAATTCACCCCTCCACTTT	NA	TRBJ1-6	NA	TRBV18
CATSRVRLNTEAFF	TGTGCCACCAGCAGAGTCAGGCTGAACACTGAAGCTTTCTTT	NA	TRBJ1-1	NA	TRBV15
CASSELAGFRYNEQFF	TGCGCCAGCAGTGAGCTAGCGGGGTTTCGCTACAATGAGCAGTTCTTC	TRBD2	TRBJ2-1	NA	TRBV10-1
CASSSHQDRVPATNEKLFF	TGTGCCAGCAGCTCCCATCAGGACAGGGTACCCGCAACTAATGAAAAACTGTTTTTT	TRBD1	TRBJ1-4	once	TRBV7-3
CASSFSASEGEQYF	TGTGCCAGCAGCTTTAGCGCGAGTGAGGGAGAGCAGTACTTC	NA	TRBJ2-5	NA	TRBV7-6
CASSYQTDGITEAFF	TGCGCCAGCAGCTATCAAACGGACGGTATCACTGAAGCTTTCTTT	NA	TRBJ1-1	NA	TRBV5-1
CASSLILAGEGEQFF	TGTGCCAGCAGCTTAATCCTAGCGGGGGAAGGTGAGCAGTTCTTC	TRBD2	TRBJ2-1	once	TRBV7-2
CASSVGTSGVETQYF	TGTGCCAGCAGCGTAGGAACTAGCGGGGTGGAGACCCAGTACTTC	TRBD2	TRBJ2-5	NA	TRBV9
CASSHPTGRTEGAFF	TGTGCCAGCAGCCACCCCACCGGCCGAACCGAAGGAGCTTTCTTT	NA	TRBJ1-1	NA	TRBV4-2
CASSRGGTEAFF	TGTGCCAGCAGCCGTGGAGGCACTGAAGCTTTCTTT	NA	TRBJ1-1	once	TRBV13